This T cell receptor (beta chain) appears in the sequencing data of a study of CD8 T cells in ankylosing spondylitis. Study-level results: Previous work reported some of these motif variants in the synovial fluid and blood of reactive arthritis. Characteristic, it appeared, of ankylosing spondylitis blood was a TCR beta motif of about eight highly homologous variants. Reportedly, matched ankylosing spondylitis synovial fluid was significantly enriched for disease-linked clones.

TCRdb re-called the 5' RACE reads with MiXCR, one entry per CDR3 protein. The sample yields some 800,000 distinct CDR3 sequences, 12% seen once. CDR1 and CDR2 (germline): DFQATT, SNEGSKA (reference sequence). CDR3 length equals 14 residues. The germline V and J ends were trimmed by 6 bases and 2 bases, with 17 bases remaining between them. Turning to this clonotype: What it binds is not known.

The sequence derives from a male donor with ankylosing spondylitis. J is TRBJ2-7 and V is TRBV20-1, with D perhaps assigned TRBD1 or TRBD2 (6 bases each). The sample taken for sequencing was blood, either unsorted or a sorted T cell fraction (not recorded which). The CDR3 protein is CSAQQGRETYEQYF. Written as DNA, the CDR3 is TGCAGTGCGCAACAGGGCCGGGAGACCTACGAGCAGTACTTC.